These 30 T cell receptor beta chains were sequenced from one sample in a study of T cells in Graves' hyperthyroidism and ophthalmopathy. RNA transcripts yielded amplified TCR beta CDR3 regions. Using the HTBI primer set, a first-round RT-PCR was run on the TCR CDR3. TCRdb reprocessed the multiplex PCR reads via MiXCR and lists one record per CDR3 protein. Of about 840,000 distinct CDR3 sequences in the sample, approximately 40% were seen once. The sample consisted of blood. These receptor sequences come from a man between 18 and 35 years old with Graves' hyperthyroidism.

This clonotype was found a few times. This chain joins TRBV4-1 and TRBJ1-5; no clear D. The germline V gene has CDR1 MGHRA and CDR2 YSYEKL. V shed 0 bases and J shed 6 bases, with 12 bases lying between them. The CDR3 has 15 amino acids. CDR3 in amino acids: CASSQEEPYSQPQHF. CDR3 DNA: TGCGCCAGCAGCCAAGAGGAGCCCTACAGTCAGCCCCAGCATTTT.

This clonotype was seen ten or more times. The gene calls are TRBV24-1 and TRBJ1-5, with 7 bases lining up with TRBD1. This CDR3 contains 15 residues. The V gene end was trimmed by 2 bases and the J gene end by 7 bases; junction bases not matched to a gene: 7. Looked up from germline, CDR1 is KGHDR and CDR2 is SFDVKD. The chain's CDR3 is CATSDSRQGHQPQHF. In DNA form, the CDR3 reads TGTGCCACCAGTGATTCCCGACAGGGACACCAGCCCCAGCATTTT.

Ten or more counts support this clonotype. The chain is built from TRBV10-3 and TRBJ1-1, with D tentatively TRBD1 (5 bases). Trimming shortened V by 2 bases and J by 4 bases, and 11 bases separated the two germline ends. CDR1 is ENHRY and CDR2 is SYGVKD in the germline V gene. The CDR3 is made up of 14 amino acids. This CDR3 reads CAISEEVGGTEAFF. The CDR3 coding sequence is TGTGCCATCAGTGAGGAGGTGGGGGGCACTGAAGCTTTCTTT.

This clonotype was recorded a few times. This chain links TRBV19 with TRBJ2-2; no firm D call. The CDR3 spans 13 residues. Trimming cost V 2 bases and J 8 bases, with 9 bases left between them. Per the germline V gene, CDR1 is LNHDA and CDR2 is SQIVND (reference sequence). Here the CDR3 reads CASSISSFGELFF. The CDR3 bases are TGTGCCAGTAGTATAAGCAGTTTTGGGGAGCTGTTTTTT.

Details on this clonotype: A single base separates this from a much larger clone, so it may be a read error. This chain links TRBV9 with TRBJ2-7, with D perhaps TRBD2 (6 bases). This CDR3 region has 15 residues. Germline V gene sequence: CDR1 SGDLS, CDR2 YYNGEE. V gave up 1 base and J gave up 0 bases, with 11 bases separating them. CDR3 amino acids: CASSVRQGLSYEQYF. The CDR3 DNA reads as TGTGCCAGCAGCGTAAGGCAGGGACTCTCCTACGAGCAGTACTTC.

This clonotype was recorded at least ten times. The chain recombines TRBV29-1 with TRBJ1-1; D call uncertain. Trimming pared 4 bases from V and 3 bases from J, leaving 3 bases between. Germline values: CDR1 SQVTM, CDR2 ANQGSEA. This CDR3 spans 10 amino acids. CDR3 region: CSVADTEAFF. CDR3 nucleotide sequence: TGCAGCGTTGCGGACACTGAAGCTTTCTTT.

The chain employs TRBV20-1 and TRBJ2-7; the match to TRBD2 covers 14 bases. The V segment lost 4 bases and the J segment 6 bases; nucleotides outside the gene matches: 5. There are 14 residues in the CDR3. In germline, CDR1 is DFQATT, CDR2 SNEGSKA (reference sequence). The CDR3 sequence: CSATPGLAGAEQYF. The CDR3 coding sequence is TGCAGTGCTACCCCGGGACTAGCGGGAGCCGAGCAGTACTTC.

The chain recombines TRBV20-1 with TRBJ1-3; TRBD1 might be the D (5 bases). This CDR3 has 15 residues. Germline values: CDR1 DFQATT, CDR2 SNEGSKA (reference sequence). Trimming removed 6 bases at V and 0 bases at J, with 15 bases between. The DNA of the CDR3 is TGCAGTGCACCCGGGACTCGCGCCTCTGGAAACACCATATATTTT. As protein: CSAPGTRASGNTIYF.

With respect to this clonotype: Germline is not matched at one junction end, which may reflect a read error. V gene TRBV6-6 combines with J gene TRBJ1-1, with TRBD1 identical over 8 bases. The CDR3 spans 14 residues. Germline values: CDR1 MNHNY, CDR2 SVGAGI (reference sequence). CDR3 region: CVSRRTGRISEAFF. The CDR3 DNA follows: TGTGTCAGCAGGAGGACAGGGCGAATCTCTGAAGCTTTCTTT.

The chain uses TRBV7-9 and TRBJ1-6; 9 positions match TRBD1. The germline V gene encodes CDR1 SEHNR and CDR2 FQNEAQ (reference sequence). The V segment lost 5 bases and the J segment 13 bases; nucleotides outside the gene matches: 9. This CDR3 spans 14 amino acids. CDR3 bases: TGTGCCAGCAGCGGCGGACAGGGGATTCAGCCCCTCCACTTT. Encoded protein: CASSGGQGIQPLHF.

The V call is TRBV7-8, the J call TRBJ2-5; D is possibly TRBD1 (6 bases). V lost 1 base and J lost 5, with 17 bases in between. This CDR3 region has 16 residues. CDR1 and CDR2 (germline): SGHVS, FQNEAQ. Written as DNA, the CDR3 is TGTGCCAGCAGCTTAGTGGCAGTGGGGACACTTGAGACCCAGTACTTC. This encodes CASSLVAVGTLETQYF.

This clonotype occurred many times. The chain carries TRBV29-1 and TRBJ2-7; D is perhaps TRBD2 (6 bases). The CDR3 is made up of 12 amino acids. Germline CDR1 reads SQVTM; CDR2 reads ANQGSEA. The CDR3 here is CSIGGAGYEQYF. In nucleotides, the CDR3 is TGCAGTATTGGTGGCGCGGGGTACGAGCAGTACTTC.

On this clonotype itself: A read error may be the cause here, since a much bigger clone is one base away. DNA for the CDR3: TGTGCCAGCAGTGTAGCGGGACAGCCCTATGGCTACACCTTC. This gives the protein CASSVAGQPYGYTF. The gene calls are TRBV2 and TRBJ1-2, with 7 nucleotides matching TRBD1. This CDR3 spans 14 amino acids. Germline V gene sequence: CDR1 SNHLY, CDR2 FYNNEI. With V trimmed by 4 bases and J by 4 bases, 6 bases remained unmatched.

This clonotype has ten or more counts. This sequence joins TRBV5-8 and TRBJ2-5; 7 bases are a match to TRBD2. From germline, CDR1 is SGHTS and CDR2 YDEGEE. The CDR3 contains 15 residues. The junction had 4 bases not matched to a gene; V was cut back by 1 base and J by 1 base. CDR3 nucleotides: TGTGCCAGCAGCTTGTGGACTAGTGGCCAAGAGACCCAGTACTTC. It is translated as CASSLWTSGQETQYF.

The V call is TRBV6-5, the J call TRBJ2-7, with a possible D match to TRBD1 (6 bases). V was pared by 6 bases and J by 2 bases, with 17 bases between. Germline V gene data show CDR1 as MNHEY and CDR2 as SVGAGI. CDR3 length equals 15 residues. This chain's CDR3 is CASRLSTGRAYEQYF. CDR3 nucleotides: TGTGCCAGCAGGCTTTCGACAGGACGAGCCTACGAGCAGTACTTC.

To note about this clonotype: Germline is not matched at one junction end, which may reflect a read error. This sequence joins TRBV10-3 and TRBJ1-6, with no clear D. This CDR3 is built from 12 residues. CDR1 is ENHRY and CDR2 is SYGVKD in the germline V gene. CDR3 loop: CASSYYNSPLHF. The CDR3 DNA reads TGTGCCAGCAGTTACTATAATTCACCCCTCCACTTT.

This clonotype has more than one count but fewer than ten. This chain connects TRBV4-1 to TRBJ1-2; perhaps TRBD1 as D (6 bases). Looked up from germline, CDR1 is MGHRA and CDR2 is YSYEKL. V lost 2 bases to trimming and J lost 7 bases, with 11 bases between them. The CDR3 contains 13 residues. CDR3 sequence: CASSQLGQTGYTF. CDR3 DNA sequence: TGCGCCAGCAGCCAATTAGGACAGACTGGCTACACCTTC.

The genes are TRBV7-2 and TRBJ2-7, with 9 bases identical to TRBD1. The CDR3 is 15 residues long. Germline-derived CDR1 and CDR2 are SGHTA and FQGNSA. With 5 bases clipped from V and 3 bases from J, the junction kept 8 bases outside the gene matches. The CDR3 region is CASSTRQGELYEQYF. The DNA of the CDR3 is TGTGCCAGCAGCACCAGACAGGGGGAACTCTACGAGCAGTACTTC.

This clonotype was counted at least ten times. J is TRBJ2-7 and V is TRBV5-1; D is unresolved. The CDR3 is made up of 13 amino acids. Germline values: CDR1 SGHRS, CDR2 YFSETQ. V was pared by 4 bases and J by 2 bases, with 10 bases between. CDR3 amino acids: CASSPASAYEQYF. CDR3 nucleotide sequence: TGCGCCAGCAGCCCGGCCTCGGCCTACGAGCAGTACTTC.

The sample holds many counts of this clonotype. The CDR3 is CASSRDSSYEQYF. The CDR3 DNA is TGTGCCAGCAGCCGGGACAGCTCCTACGAGCAGTACTTC. V is TRBV7-9 and J is TRBJ2-7; 7 nucleotides agree with TRBD1. Germline V CDR1 and CDR2: SEHNR, FQNEAQ (reference sequence). The CDR3 is 13 amino acids. V was pared by 5 bases and J by 0 bases, with 1 base of the junction left unmatched.

This clonotype was seen more than once but under ten times. V and J are TRBV19 and TRBJ2-7; perhaps D is TRBD1 or TRBD2 (7 bases each). The germline V and J ends were trimmed by 5 bases and 2 bases, with 16 bases remaining between them. CDR1 and CDR2 from the germline V gene are LNHDA and SQIVND (reference sequence). The CDR3 sequence is 15 residues long. The CDR3 nucleotides read TGTGCCAGTAGTTCAGGGGAGGGGGCACCCTACGAGCAGTACTTC. Protein product: CASSSGEGAPYEQYF. The variable domain in full, completed from reference TRBV19 and TRBJ2-7, reads DGGITQSPKYLFRKEGQNVTLSCEQNLNHDAMYWYRQDPGQGLRLIYYSQIVNDFQKGDIAEGYSVSREKKESFPLTVTSAQKNPTAFYLCASSSGEGAPYEQYFGPGTRLTVT.

This clonotype has ten or more counts. The rearrangement joins TRBV7-2 to TRBJ1-1; D gene uncertain. Germline V lookup: CDR1 SGHTA, CDR2 FQGNSA. This CDR3 has 11 amino acids. Trimming shortened V by 5 bases and J by 4 bases, and 5 bases separated the two germline ends. Here the CDR3 reads CASSRATEAFF. CDR3 nucleotides: TGTGCCAGCAGCCGAGCCACTGAAGCTTTCTTT.

The chain joins TRBV29-1 to TRBJ2-2; TRBD2 agrees at 8 bases. This CDR3 is 14 amino acids long. Germline CDR1 reads SQVTM; CDR2 reads ANQGSEA. V was clipped by 4 bases and J by 1 base; unmatched bases: 2. The CDR3 region has the DNA TGCAGCGTTGGTAGCGGGATGAACACCGGGGAGCTGTTTTTT. Its translation is CSVGSGMNTGELFF.

V gene TRBV19 combines with J gene TRBJ1-1, with D possibly TRBD1 on 6 matching bases. The CDR3 totals 16 residues. Deletions cut 3 bases from V and 6 bases from J, with 20 bases between. Germline V gene lookup returns CDR1 LNHDA and CDR2 SQIVND (reference sequence). The CDR3 sequence is CASSISWGQKAPEAFF. DNA for the CDR3: TGTGCCAGTAGTATTAGCTGGGGGCAAAAGGCCCCTGAAGCTTTCTTT.

The CDR3 DNA follows: TGTGCCACCGGGACAGGCTTCCAGCATTTT. This encodes CATGTGFQHF. V is TRBV6-1 and J is TRBJ1-5; 8 positions agree with TRBD1. The V and J ends lost 10 bases and 12 bases, in that order; junction bases with no gene match: 5. This CDR3 comprises 10 residues. Germline V gene data show CDR1 as MNHNS and CDR2 as SASEGT.

This clonotype was seen just once. V gene TRBV7-8 combines with J gene TRBJ2-5; D uncertain. V dropped 1 base and J dropped 1 base, with 10 bases sitting between them. The CDR3 runs to 15 residues. Looked up from germline, CDR1 is SGHVS and CDR2 is FQNEAQ. This chain's CDR3 is CASSLDSVAQETQYF. The CDR3 DNA follows: TGTGCCAGCAGCTTAGATTCGGTGGCCCAAGAGACCCAGTACTTC.

V and J are TRBV20-1 and TRBJ2-7, with D unresolved. This CDR3 spans 13 amino acids. The germline V gene has CDR1 DFQATT and CDR2 SNEGSKA (reference sequence). The V and J ends lost 1 base and 2 bases respectively, with 9 bases between them. The DNA for the CDR3 is TGCAGTGCTAGAGGCACGGACCCCTACGAGCAGTACTTC. Encoded protein: CSARGTDPYEQYF.

This clonotype was counted at least ten times. This chain uses TRBV9 with TRBJ1-6; a possible D gene is TRBD1 (5 bases). Deletions cut 0 bases from V and 10 bases from J, with 11 bases between. The germline CDR1 and CDR2 sequences are SGDLS and YYNGEE. The length of the CDR3 is 14 residues. Here the CDR3 reads CASSVAEGRSPLHF. In DNA form, the CDR3 reads TGTGCCAGCAGCGTAGCGGAGGGGCGATCACCCCTCCACTTT. Combining the CDR3 with reference TRBV9 and TRBJ1-6 gives the whole variable domain DSGVTQTPKHLITATGQRVTLRCSPRSGDLSVYWYQQSLDQGLQFLIQYYNGEERAKGNILERFSAQQFPDLHSELNLSSLELGDSALYFCASSVAEGRSPLHFGNGTRLTVT.

This sequence joins TRBV7-3 and TRBJ2-1, with 8 bases aligning to TRBD1. J gave up 5 bases and V 5 bases, and 5 bases lay outside the gene matches. Germline V gives CDR1 SGHTA, CDR2 FQGTGA. The CDR3 spans 14 residues. The CDR3 sequence is CASSPQGADNEQFF. The CDR3 nucleotides read TGTGCCAGCAGCCCCCAGGGGGCAGACAATGAGCAGTTCTTC.

V gene TRBV25-1 combines with J gene TRBJ1-5; TRBD1 matches 7 bases. This CDR3 has 15 amino acids. V gave up 8 bases and J gave up 4 bases; unmatched junction bases: 11. The germline gives CDR1 MGHDK, CDR2 SYGVNS. Written as DNA, the CDR3 is TGTGCCAGCTCACCTCAAGACAGGGCGAATCAGCCCCAGCATTTT. Its protein is CASSPQDRANQPQHF.